This T cell receptor beta chain was observed in a study of blood T cells in healthy people across ages. Study as a whole: Using template switching, researchers captured about one barcoded beta molecule for each two T cells.

A second roughly 6 to 11 cycle PCR used barcoded and J-beta primers. TCRdb re-analysed the 5' RACE reads in MiXCR, keeping a single row per CDR3 protein. This sample has roughly 720,000 distinct CDR3 sequences, with 53% found just once. Study-wide results and limits: Donor CMV status was unknown, possibly confounding expanded clonotype changes. In older individuals, TCR beta diversity per million T cells was lower, falling roughly linearly with age.

Germline CDR1 is SEHNR and CDR2 is FQNEAQ (reference sequence). The V end was cut by 1 base, the J end by 9 bases, with 13 bases between. The CDR3 covers 14 residues. Remarks on this clonotype: Its antigen is as yet unknown.

Healthy Caucasian individuals from Russia aged about 6 to 95 served as donors. The specimen sequenced was blood. The receptor's source is a man aged 80 or over in good health. The V gene is TRBV7-9, the J gene TRBJ2-1; the D gene is possibly TRBD1 (6 bases). The CDR3 spells CASSLEVQGFEQFF. CDR3 sequence (DNA): TGTGCCAGCAGCTTAGAAGTTCAGGGGTTTGAGCAGTTCTTC.